This TCR beta chain was sequenced in a study of metastatic and nonmetastatic thyroid tumors. Study at large: From malignant and benign thyroid patients, repertoires in blood and in tumor or nodule tissue were compared.

Every patient was untreated before thyroid surgery. The CDR3 covers 15 residues. With V trimmed by 5 bases and J by 3 bases, 9 bases remained unmatched. Looked up from germline, CDR1 is LNHDA and CDR2 is SQIVND (reference sequence). TCRdb re-clonotyped the PCR reads through MiXCR. This table holds 25,000 to 30,000 clones, under 30% found once. Sequenced material: blood. This sequence was found in a female donor with papillary thyroid cancer or a benign thyroid nodule (not recorded which). Some clones in this sample may be carry-over from other donors' samples. J is TRBJ2-7 and V is TRBV19; 8 positions match TRBD2. The chain's CDR3 is CASSLPGLGVYEQYF. CDR3 sequence (DNA): TGTGCCAGTAGTCTACCGGGACTAGGCGTCTACGAGCAGTACTTC.